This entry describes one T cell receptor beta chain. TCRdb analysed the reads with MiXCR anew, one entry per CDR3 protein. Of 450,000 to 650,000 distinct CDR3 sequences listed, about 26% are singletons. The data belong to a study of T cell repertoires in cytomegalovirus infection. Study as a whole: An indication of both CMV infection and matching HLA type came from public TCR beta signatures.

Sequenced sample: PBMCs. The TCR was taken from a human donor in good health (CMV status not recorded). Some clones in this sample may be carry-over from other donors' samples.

The CDR3 sequence is CAISLGLAGSTDTQYF. The CDR3 region has the DNA TGTGCCATCAGCTTGGGACTAGCGGGGAGCACAGATACGCAGTATTTT. The rearrangement joins TRBV10-3 to TRBJ2-3, with 13 positions matching TRBD2. The CDR3 has 16 amino acids. Germline V gives CDR1 ENHRY, CDR2 SYGVKD. The V and J ends lost 6 bases and 0 bases, in that order; junction bases with no gene match: 3.